The rows below give T cell receptor beta chains drawn from one sample of a study of blood T cells in healthy people across ages. MiXCR, applied by TCRdb to the 5' RACE reads, yields one record per CDR3 protein. The table records about 640,000 distinct CDR3 sequences, 25% to 30% of them present only once. The source material was blood. The receptors stem from a woman of 80 years or more in good health. CDR3s include the opening cysteine and the closing phenylalanine or tryptophan. Each record gives: J gene, CDR3 length, clone size, V gene, D gene, CDR3 DNA, CDR3 protein. D genes are given only for firm matches. The listing skips clone size in some rows; elsewhere it reads once, few, many or a size class.

j_gene: TRBJ2-6; len: 18; abundance: many; v_gene: TRBV20-1; d_gene: .; CDR3nt: TGCAGTGCTAGAGATTGGGGCGGCCTAAGCTCTGGGGCCAACGTCCTGACTTTC; CDR3aa: CSARDWGGLSSGANVLTF
j_gene: TRBJ2-5; len: 12; abundance: many; v_gene: TRBV29-1; d_gene: .; CDR3nt: TGCAGCGTTGAGGAGGGGCGAGAGACCCAGTACTTC; CDR3aa: CSVEEGRETQYF
j_gene: TRBJ2-3; len: 17; abundance: once; v_gene: TRBV5-5; d_gene: .; CDR3nt: TGTGCCAGCACCGCCGAAACCGGGACGAGGGGCACAGATACGCAGTATTTT; CDR3aa: CASTAETGTRGTDTQYF
j_gene: TRBJ1-2; len: 14; abundance: many; v_gene: TRBV5-1; d_gene: .; CDR3nt: TGCGCCAGCAGCTTGGGTGCCTCCCCGTCGGGCTACACCTTC; CDR3aa: CASSLGASPSGYTF
j_gene: TRBJ1-2; len: 13; abundance: few; v_gene: TRBV30; d_gene: .; CDR3nt: TGTGCCTGGAGTGTAAGGCGAATCTATGGCTACACCTTC; CDR3aa: CAWSVRRIYGYTF
j_gene: TRBJ2-1; len: 12; abundance: .; v_gene: TRBV7-2; d_gene: .; CDR3nt: TGTGCCGGCAGCGTGTCCTACAATGAGCAGTTCTTC; CDR3aa: CAGSVSYNEQFF
j_gene: TRBJ2-7; len: 15; abundance: many; v_gene: TRBV25-1; d_gene: .; CDR3nt: TGTGCCAGCAGTGAAACAGGGAAGAGCTCCTACGAGCAGTACTTC; CDR3aa: CASSETGKSSYEQYF
j_gene: TRBJ2-3; len: 12; abundance: .; v_gene: TRBV12-3/TRBV12-4; d_gene: .; CDR3nt: TGTGCCAGTAGTTTAAGCGTGGATGCGCAGTATTTT; CDR3aa: CASSLSVDAQYF
j_gene: TRBJ2-5; len: 17; abundance: many; v_gene: TRBV15; d_gene: TRBD2; CDR3nt: TGTGCCACCAGCAGAGTAGGTGGCGGGGGGGTCCAAGAGACCCAGTACTTC; CDR3aa: CATSRVGGGGVQETQYF
j_gene: TRBJ2-3; len: 15; abundance: many; v_gene: TRBV7-3; d_gene: .; CDR3nt: TGTGCCAGCAGCTCTGACTCCACTAGCACAGATACGCAGTATTTT; CDR3aa: CASSSDSTSTDTQYF
j_gene: TRBJ2-5; len: 14; abundance: .; v_gene: TRBV12-3/TRBV12-4; d_gene: .; CDR3nt: TGTGCCAGCAGTTTACAGGCGTACCAAGAGACCCAGTACTTC; CDR3aa: CASSLQAYQETQYF
j_gene: TRBJ2-1; len: 16; abundance: .; v_gene: TRBV7-6; d_gene: .; CDR3nt: TGTGCCAGCAGCTTAGGAGAGGGGGGACTACCCAATGAGCAGTTCTTC; CDR3aa: CASSLGEGGLPNEQFF
j_gene: TRBJ2-1; len: 15; abundance: many; v_gene: TRBV11-1; d_gene: .; CDR3nt: TGTGCCAGCAGCCGTGACGGTAAGGGTGACGATGAGCAGTTCTTC; CDR3aa: CASSRDGKGDDEQFF
j_gene: TRBJ2-3; len: 16; abundance: many; v_gene: TRBV7-2; d_gene: .; CDR3nt: TGTGCCAGCAGCTTAGTGATAGGGCGGGGCACAGATACGCAGTATTTT; CDR3aa: CASSLVIGRGTDTQYF
j_gene: TRBJ2-3; len: 15; abundance: many; v_gene: TRBV15; d_gene: TRBD2; CDR3nt: TGTGCCACCAGCCCCGGACTAGCGGCGCGGGGTACGCAGTATTTT; CDR3aa: CATSPGLAARGTQYF
j_gene: TRBJ2-6; len: 17; abundance: many; v_gene: TRBV9; d_gene: .; CDR3nt: TGTGCCAGCAGCGCGGGGGCTCTTAGCTCTGGGGCCAACGTCCTGACTTTC; CDR3aa: CASSAGALSSGANVLTF
j_gene: TRBJ1-5; len: 14; abundance: .; v_gene: TRBV5-1; d_gene: .; CDR3nt: TGCGCCAGCAGCTTCGGACCCGGACGTCAGCCCCAGCATTTT; CDR3aa: CASSFGPGRQPQHF
j_gene: TRBJ2-7; len: 15; abundance: many; v_gene: TRBV30; d_gene: TRBD1; CDR3nt: TGTGCCTGGAGTAAAGGACAGGGGCCCTCCTACGAGCAGTACTTC; CDR3aa: CAWSKGQGPSYEQYF
j_gene: TRBJ1-6; len: 12; abundance: many; v_gene: TRBV6-5; d_gene: .; CDR3nt: TGTGCCAGCAAAATTACGAATTCACCCCTCCACTTT; CDR3aa: CASKITNSPLHF
j_gene: TRBJ2-7; len: 14; abundance: many; v_gene: TRBV15; d_gene: TRBD1; CDR3nt: TGTGCCACCAGCAGAGCCGGGACAGGCGACGAGCAGTACTTC; CDR3aa: CATSRAGTGDEQYF
j_gene: TRBJ2-7; len: 13; abundance: many; v_gene: TRBV6-1; d_gene: .; CDR3nt: TGTGCCAGCACTTGGGACACCACCTACGAGCAGTACTTC; CDR3aa: CASTWDTTYEQYF
j_gene: TRBJ1-3; len: 15; abundance: few; v_gene: TRBV6-1; d_gene: .; CDR3nt: TGTGCCAGCAGCGCCCAGAGCCTCTCTGGAAACACCATATATTTT; CDR3aa: CASSAQSLSGNTIYF
j_gene: TRBJ2-1; len: 15; abundance: many; v_gene: TRBV20-1; d_gene: TRBD1; CDR3nt: TGCAGTGCCACTCGACAGGGTTCGATCGGGGATGAGCAGTTCTTC; CDR3aa: CSATRQGSIGDEQFF
j_gene: TRBJ1-2; len: 14; abundance: .; v_gene: TRBV18; d_gene: .; CDR3nt: TGTGCCAGCGCACTTGCCGGGACGGTCTATGGCTACACCTTC; CDR3aa: CASALAGTVYGYTF
j_gene: TRBJ2-5; len: 14; abundance: many; v_gene: TRBV6-5; d_gene: .; CDR3nt: TGTGCCAGCAGTCCACAGGGAAGGGAAGAGACCCAGTACTTC; CDR3aa: CASSPQGREETQYF
j_gene: TRBJ1-5; len: 15; abundance: .; v_gene: TRBV6-2/TRBV6-3; d_gene: .; CDR3nt: TGTGCCAGCAGTCGTTGGACGCCGGGCAATCAGCCCCAGCATTTT; CDR3aa: CASSRWTPGNQPQHF
j_gene: TRBJ2-4; len: 16; abundance: .; v_gene: TRBV28; d_gene: TRBD1; CDR3nt: TGTGCCAGCAGTGCTATGGACGGACAGGTTGGGGTGGTTCAGTACTTC; CDR3aa: CASSAMDGQVGVVQYF
j_gene: TRBJ2-7; len: 15; abundance: .; v_gene: TRBV15; d_gene: .; CDR3nt: TGTGCCACCAGCAGAGATCGGCAGGGGTTCTACGAGCAGTACTTC; CDR3aa: CATSRDRQGFYEQYF
j_gene: TRBJ1-5; len: 15; abundance: .; v_gene: TRBV6-2/TRBV6-3; d_gene: .; CDR3nt: TGTGCCAGCATCCTGGGCCCCGTCACCAATCAGCCCCAGCATTTT; CDR3aa: CASILGPVTNQPQHF
j_gene: TRBJ2-1; len: 14; abundance: .; v_gene: TRBV24-1; d_gene: .; CDR3nt: TGCGCCACCAGTGATTGGGGTGGCAACAATGAGCAGTTCTTC; CDR3aa: CATSDWGGNNEQFF
j_gene: TRBJ2-1; len: 12; abundance: many; v_gene: TRBV7-9; d_gene: .; CDR3nt: TGTGCCAGCACAGGGGAGGAAGTTGAGCAGTTCTTC; CDR3aa: CASTGEEVEQFF
j_gene: TRBJ2-5; len: 13; abundance: .; v_gene: TRBV3-1; d_gene: TRBD2; CDR3nt: TGTGCCGGCAGCTTTACTAGCGGGGATGAGCAGTACTTC; CDR3aa: CAGSFTSGDEQYF
j_gene: TRBJ2-7; len: 12; abundance: many; v_gene: TRBV29-1; d_gene: .; CDR3nt: TGCAGCATAAGGGGCAGCTCCTACGAGCAGTACTTC; CDR3aa: CSIRGSSYEQYF
j_gene: TRBJ2-2; len: 14; abundance: few; v_gene: TRBV5-4; d_gene: TRBD2; CDR3nt: TGTGCCAGCAGCTTGGACCGGGGGGACGGGGAGCTGTTTTTT; CDR3aa: CASSLDRGDGELFF
j_gene: TRBJ2-1; len: 13; abundance: .; v_gene: TRBV7-2; d_gene: TRBD2; CDR3nt: TGTGCCAGCAGCGGTTGGGGGGGGTACGAGCAGTTCTTC; CDR3aa: CASSGWGGYEQFF
j_gene: TRBJ2-1; len: 15; abundance: few; v_gene: TRBV7-8; d_gene: TRBD2; CDR3nt: TGTGCCAGCAGTAAGGTGGGACTAGCATTCAATGAGCAGTTCTTC; CDR3aa: CASSKVGLAFNEQFF
j_gene: TRBJ2-5; len: 17; abundance: .; v_gene: TRBV5-8; d_gene: TRBD1; CDR3nt: TGTGCCAGCAGCTTGGGGACAGGGGTGTTTGGACAAGAGACCCAGTACTTC; CDR3aa: CASSLGTGVFGQETQYF
j_gene: TRBJ2-7; len: 16; abundance: few; v_gene: TRBV7-3; d_gene: TRBD2; CDR3nt: TGTGCCAGCAGCTTAAGTAGGCGTAGCGGGGGTAATGAGCAGTACTTC; CDR3aa: CASSLSRRSGGNEQYF